This T cell receptor beta chain was sequenced in a study of shared clonotypes between healthy human individuals. Participating donors were healthy, HIV-negative adults free of recent acute infections or vaccinations. Overall study findings and caveats: The researchers took only blood, and tissue repertoires probably look different.

About this clone itself: Its cognate antigen is unknown.

It was across several immunoSEQ plates that each subset's genomic DNA was evenly split. The sequenced material, unsorted PBMC DNA, was run on ten immunoSEQ deep assay plates. The assay was immunoSEQ multiplex PCR, and TCRdb's table has in-frame clones only and misses some. Of some 470,000 clones in the sample, 76% were seen once. V lost 5 bases to trimming and J lost 0 bases; unmatched junction nucleotides: 3. The CDR3 has 15 residues. The germline V gene encodes CDR1 MDHEN and CDR2 SYDVKM. The chain employs TRBV28 and TRBJ1-3, with 8 bases lining up with TRBD1. This clonotype was sampled from a woman between 40 and 50 years old in good health. Some clones in this sample may be carry-over from other donors' samples. The specimen sequenced was PBMCs. The CDR3 sequence is CASSRQGYSGNTIYF. The CDR3 DNA reads as TGTGCCAGCAGTCGACAGGGGTACTCTGGAAACACCATATATTTT.